The 16 T cell receptor beta chains reported below all come from one sample, sequenced in a study of blood T cells in healthy people across ages (dated by TCRdb to the mid-2010s). The library came from 5' RACE. A second PCR of about 7 to 12 cycles was run with a J-beta primer mix and a sample-barcoded 5' primer. In-frame beta chains were kept once TCRdb had trimmed the public reads at Q25 with fastp and called clones with MiXCR. Rows merge per CDR3 protein into single entries with the most common DNA and genes. The sample includes 1.8 million or so distinct CDR3 sequences, with about two fifths observed a single time. About 21% of the sample goes to the ten largest clones. Material for sequencing was blood. The source of these receptors is a human donor in good health.

This clonotype was seen only a few times. V usage is TRBV5-1 and J usage is TRBJ2-3, with TRBD2 as a possible D gene (5 bases). This CDR3 is 16 amino acids long. V gave up 4 bases and J gave up 2 bases, with 17 bases separating them. Germline CDR1 and CDR2: SGHRS and YFSETQ. CDR3 DNA sequence: TGCGCCAGCAGCCCCAGCCCGGGGTCGGTCACAGATACGCAGTATTTT. Its protein product is CASSPSPGSVTDTQYF.

A remark on this clonotype: At one boundary the junction diverges from the germline segment, which might be a read error. This chain links TRBV5-1 with TRBJ1-4, with 8 bases aligning to TRBD1. The CDR3 is made up of 16 amino acids. CDR1 is SGHRS, CDR2 YFSETQ, per germline. CDR3 nucleotides: TGCGCCAGCAGCCTGCAAGCCAGGGGGCAGGGAGAAAGACTGTTTTTT. The encoded protein is CASSLQARGQGERLFF. The full variable domain, rest sourced from reference TRBV5-1 and TRBJ1-4, is KAGVTQTPRYLIKTRGQQVTLSCSPISGHRSVSWYQQTPGQGLQFLFEYFSETQRNKGNFPGRFSGRQFSNSRSEMNVSTLELGDSALYLCASSLQARGQGERLFFGSGTQLSVL.

V usage is TRBV7-9 and J usage is TRBJ1-1; D is undetermined. V gave up 5 bases and J gave up 3 bases, with 10 bases separating them. Germline V gene sequence: CDR1 SEHNR, CDR2 FQNEAQ (reference sequence). The CDR3 is 13 amino acids. For the CDR3, the DNA is TGTGCCAGCAGCCGAGGGTTTTACACTGAAGCTTTCTTT. Its protein is CASSRGFYTEAFF.

CDR3 amino acids: CASSFLSGAGGGYTF. The CDR3 DNA sequence: TGTGCCAGCAGTTTTTTGTCCGGGGCAGGTGGAGGCTACACCTTC. J is TRBJ1-2 and V is TRBV27; D is possibly TRBD1 (5 bases). Per germline, CDR1 MNHEY and CDR2 SMNVEV (reference sequence). With 3 bases removed from V and 8 bases from J, the gap between germline ends came to 19 bases. The CDR3 runs 15 residues.

As for this clonotype: A junction end diverges from the germline sequence, so it may reflect a read error. The chain uses TRBV3-1 and TRBJ2-1; tentative D call: TRBD2 (7 bases). The germline V gene has CDR1 LGHDT and CDR2 YNNKEL (reference sequence). The CDR3 has 13 amino acids. The CDR3 DNA sequence: TGTGCCAGCACCCAACGGGGGGCTGATGAGCAGTTCTTC. Its translation is CASTQRGADEQFF.

The chain joins TRBV6-5 to TRBJ2-7; D gene unclear. CDR1 is MNHEY and CDR2 is SVGAGI in the germline V gene. With 6 bases removed from V and 4 bases from J, the gap between germline ends came to 19 bases. The CDR3 length is 15 residues. CDR3 protein: CASRLTPVTYYEQYF. The CDR3 bases are TGTGCCAGCAGGCTCACTCCGGTGACATATTACGAGCAGTACTTC.

The V gene is TRBV7-8, the J gene TRBJ1-5, with D possibly being TRBD1 (5 bases). The CDR3 covers 16 residues. Trimming removed 0 bases at V and 1 base at J, with 10 bases between. CDR1 is SGHVS and CDR2 is FQNEAQ in the germline V gene. CDR3 sequence reads: CASSLARVQSNQPQHF. Here the CDR3 DNA reads TGTGCCAGCAGCTTAGCCAGGGTCCAGAGCAATCAGCCCCAGCATTTT.

The chain is built from TRBV10-3 and TRBJ2-1, with TRBD2 matching over 11 bases. The CDR3 loop spans 17 amino acids. Germline V CDR1 and CDR2: ENHRY, SYGVKD. After removal of 0 bases from V and 9 bases from J, the junction contained 10 bases not matched to a gene. As DNA, the CDR3 is TGTGCCATCAGTGAGTCGAATTATGACGGGACTAGCGGTGAGCAGTTCTTC. Its translation is CAISESNYDGTSGEQFF.

In its sample, this clonotype was seen a few times. The chain couples TRBV5-1 to TRBJ2-3; 13 nucleotides match TRBD2. V dropped 4 bases and J dropped 6; count of bases not matched to a gene: 5. The CDR3 has 15 residues. The germline gives CDR1 SGHRS, CDR2 YFSETQ. CDR3 DNA: TGCGCCAGCAGCGCCGGGACTAGCGGGGTGGATACGCAGTATTTT. Protein: CASSAGTSGVDTQYF. Together with reference TRBV5-1 and TRBJ2-3, the CDR3 gives the full variable domain: KAGVTQTPRYLIKTRGQQVTLSCSPISGHRSVSWYQQTPGQGLQFLFEYFSETQRNKGNFPGRFSGRQFSNSRSEMNVSTLELGDSALYLCASSAGTSGVDTQYFGPGTRLTVL.

The chain employs TRBV7-9 and TRBJ2-7, with a weak D call TRBD2 (5 bases). V shed 1 base and J shed 2 bases, with 15 bases lying between them. This CDR3 spans 16 amino acids. In germline, CDR1 is SEHNR, CDR2 FQNEAQ (reference sequence). The CDR3 reads CASSLVRASIPYEQYF. CDR3 DNA: TGTGCCAGCAGCTTAGTGAGGGCTAGTATCCCCTACGAGCAGTACTTC. The whole variable domain, filled in from reference TRBV7-9 and TRBJ2-7, reads DTGVSQNPRHKITKRGQNVTFRCDPISEHNRLYWYRQTLGQGPEFLTYFQNEAQLEKSRLLSDRFSAERPKGSFSTLEIQRTEQGDSAMYLCASSLVRASIPYEQYFGPGTRLTVT.

CDR3 region: CASSQVFAGGDEAFF. In nucleotides, the CDR3 is TGCGCCAGCAGCCAAGTTTTTGCAGGGGGTGATGAAGCTTTCTTT. The rearrangement uses TRBV4-1 and TRBJ1-1, with TRBD1 matching over 7 bases. V lost 1 base and J lost 7; bases outside the gene matches: 9. This CDR3 has 15 amino acids. Germline CDR1 reads MGHRA; CDR2 reads YSYEKL.

The chain has TRBV7-8 and TRBJ1-2, with TRBD1 matching 7 bases. CDR3 length: 14 amino acids. Germline V gives CDR1 SGHVS, CDR2 FQNEAQ. Unmatched junction bases numbered 7, after V lost 1 base and J lost 8 bases. The DNA for the CDR3 is TGTGCCAGCAGCTTAGAGGGGGCAGGAGGCGGCTACACCTTC. It codes for CASSLEGAGGGYTF.

Worth noting for this clonotype: Its ends do not fully match the called genes, so a read error is possible. The rearrangement uses TRBV7-9 and TRBJ2-5; 7 positions agree with TRBD1. The CDR3 sequence is 14 residues long. Germline V CDR1 and CDR2: SEHNR, FQNEAQ (reference sequence). As DNA, the CDR3 is TGTGCCAACAGCCGATACAGGGGAGTTGAGACCCAGTACTTC. This encodes CANSRYRGVETQYF. Drawing the rest from reference TRBV7-9 and TRBJ2-5, the complete variable domain is DTGVSQNPRHKITKRGQNVTFRCDPISEHNRLYWYRQTLGQGPEFLTYFQNEAQLEKSRLLSDRFSAERPKGSFSTLEIQRTEQGDSAMYLCANSRYRGVETQYFGPGTRLLVL.

This clonotype came up a few times. The CDR3 loop is CASSVAPRGQNEQFF. In nucleotides, the CDR3 is TGTGCCAGCAGCGTAGCCCCTCGGGGTCAAAATGAGCAGTTCTTC. V is TRBV9 and J is TRBJ2-1, with TRBD2 as a possible D gene (5 bases). The V gene's germline CDR1 is SGDLS and CDR2 YYNGEE. CDR3 length: 15 amino acids. The V end was cut by 0 bases, the J end by 7 bases, with 14 bases between. Full variable domain (outside the CDR3, taken from reference TRBV9 and TRBJ2-1): DSGVTQTPKHLITATGQRVTLRCSPRSGDLSVYWYQQSLDQGLQFLIQYYNGEERAKGNILERFSAQQFPDLHSELNLSSLELGDSALYFCASSVAPRGQNEQFFGPGTRLTVL.

The sample holds many counts of this clonotype. One end of the junction varies from germline; a read error may be responsible. V is TRBV5-1 and J is TRBJ2-7; D not resolved. Germline V lookup: CDR1 SGHRS, CDR2 YFSETQ. The CDR3 contains 15 residues. The CDR3 DNA follows: TGTGCCAGCAGCTTAGCTGGCCTTAGCTCCTACGAGCAGTACTTC. This translates into CASSLAGLSSYEQYF.

With regard to this clonotype: The junction does not match germline at one end; this may be a read error. This rearrangement joins TRBV4-3 to TRBJ2-3; 7 bases agree with TRBD1. This CDR3 region has 16 residues. Germline V gene sequence: CDR1 LGHNA, CDR2 YSLEER. The CDR3 DNA follows: TGCGCCAGCAGCCACTCCCCTCGGACAGGCACAGATACGCGGTATTTT. This translates into CASSHSPRTGTDTRYF.